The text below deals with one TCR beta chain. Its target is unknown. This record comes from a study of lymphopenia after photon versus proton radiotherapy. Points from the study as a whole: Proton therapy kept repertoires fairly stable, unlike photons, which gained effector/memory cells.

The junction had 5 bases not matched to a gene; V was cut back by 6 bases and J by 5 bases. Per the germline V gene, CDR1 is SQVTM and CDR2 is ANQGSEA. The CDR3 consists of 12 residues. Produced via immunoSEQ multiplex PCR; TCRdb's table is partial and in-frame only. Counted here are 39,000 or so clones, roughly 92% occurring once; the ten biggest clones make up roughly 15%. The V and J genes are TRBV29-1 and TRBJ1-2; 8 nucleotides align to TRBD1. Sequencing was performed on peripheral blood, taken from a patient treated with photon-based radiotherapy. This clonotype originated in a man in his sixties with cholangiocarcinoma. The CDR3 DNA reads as TGCAGCGTGCCGGGACAGGTTTATGGCTACACCTTC. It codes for CSVPGQVYGYTF.